This TCR beta chain stems from a study of T cells in Graves' hyperthyroidism and ophthalmopathy. Whole-study findings and limits: In the blood, most expanded thyroid clonotypes above 0.001 appeared as well.

This clonotype was seen at least ten times. What it recognizes is unknown. V lost 3 bases to trimming and J lost 4 bases, with 9 bases between them. The CDR3 totals 12 residues. Germline CDR1 DFQATT, CDR2 SNEGSKA (reference sequence). What was amplified from RNA transcripts were TCR beta CDR3 regions. A first-round RT-PCR of the TCR CDR3 used the HTBI primer set. TCRdb passed the multiplex PCR reads through MiXCR, listing each CDR3 protein once. The repertoire has about 210,000 distinct CDR3 sequences, roughly 18% of them found once; the top ten carry roughly 50%. V is TRBV20-1 and J is TRBJ1-2; D unclear. Sequencing was performed on blood. The origin of this receptor is a man over 45 with Graves' hyperthyroidism. CDR3 bases: TGCAGTGCTAGCGACACATCCTATGGCTACACCTTC. Encoded protein: CSASDTSYGYTF.